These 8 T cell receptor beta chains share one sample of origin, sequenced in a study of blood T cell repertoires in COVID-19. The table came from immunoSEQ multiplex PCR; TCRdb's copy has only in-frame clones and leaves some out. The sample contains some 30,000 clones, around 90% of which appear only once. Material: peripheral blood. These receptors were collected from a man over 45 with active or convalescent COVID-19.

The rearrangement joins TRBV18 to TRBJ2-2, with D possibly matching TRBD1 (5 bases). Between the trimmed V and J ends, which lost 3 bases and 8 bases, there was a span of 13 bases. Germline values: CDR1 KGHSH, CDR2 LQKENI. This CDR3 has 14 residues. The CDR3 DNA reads TGTGCCAGCTCACCCGACAGCGCCGTGGGGGAGCTGTTTTTT. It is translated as CASSPDSAVGELFF.

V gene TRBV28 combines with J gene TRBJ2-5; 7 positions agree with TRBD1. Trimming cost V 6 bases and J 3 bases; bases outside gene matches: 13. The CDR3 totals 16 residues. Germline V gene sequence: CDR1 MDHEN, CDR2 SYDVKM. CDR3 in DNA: TGTGCCAGCAGCCTTCAGGGGGTAAGAGGGGAAGAGACCCAGTACTTC. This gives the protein CASSLQGVRGEETQYF.

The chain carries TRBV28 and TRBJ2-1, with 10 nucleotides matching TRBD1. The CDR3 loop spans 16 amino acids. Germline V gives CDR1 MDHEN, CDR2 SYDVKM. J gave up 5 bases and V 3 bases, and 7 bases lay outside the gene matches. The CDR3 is CASSLAPGQGNNEQFF. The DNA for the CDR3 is TGTGCCAGCAGTTTGGCCCCGGGACAGGGGAACAATGAGCAGTTCTTC.

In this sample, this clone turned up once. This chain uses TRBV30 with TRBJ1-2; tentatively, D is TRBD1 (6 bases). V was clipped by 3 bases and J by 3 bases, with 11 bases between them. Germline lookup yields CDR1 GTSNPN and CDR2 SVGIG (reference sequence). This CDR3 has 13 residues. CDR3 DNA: TGTGCCTGGAGCCCGGACAGATACTATGGCTACACCTTC. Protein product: CAWSPDRYYGYTF.

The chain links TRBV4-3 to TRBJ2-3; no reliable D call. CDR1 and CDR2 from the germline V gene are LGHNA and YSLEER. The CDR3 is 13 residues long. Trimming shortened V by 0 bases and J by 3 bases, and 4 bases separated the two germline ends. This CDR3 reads CASSQDLTDTQYF. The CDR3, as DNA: TGCGCCAGCAGCCAAGACCTAACAGATACGCAGTATTTT.

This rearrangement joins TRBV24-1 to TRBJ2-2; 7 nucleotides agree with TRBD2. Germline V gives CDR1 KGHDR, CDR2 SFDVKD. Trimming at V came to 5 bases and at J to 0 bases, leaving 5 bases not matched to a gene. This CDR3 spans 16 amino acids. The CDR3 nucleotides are TGTGCCACCAGTGGGGGTCGGGAGGCGAACACCGGGGAGCTGTTTTTT. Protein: CATSGGREANTGELFF.

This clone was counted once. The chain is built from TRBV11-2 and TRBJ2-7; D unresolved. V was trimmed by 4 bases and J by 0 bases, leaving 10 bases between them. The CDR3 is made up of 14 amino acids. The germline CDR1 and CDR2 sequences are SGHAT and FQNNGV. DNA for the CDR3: TGTGCCAGCAGCTCAACGACGGGCTCCTACGAGCAGTACTTC. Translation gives CASSSTTGSYEQYF.

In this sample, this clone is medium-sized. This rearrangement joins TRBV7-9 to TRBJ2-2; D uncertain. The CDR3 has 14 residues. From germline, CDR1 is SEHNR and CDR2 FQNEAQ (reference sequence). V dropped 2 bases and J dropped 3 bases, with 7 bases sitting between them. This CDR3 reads CASSLSPDTGELFF. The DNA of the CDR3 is TGTGCCAGCAGCTTATCTCCGGACACCGGGGAGCTGTTTTTT.